This TCR beta chain was retrieved from a study of human T cells and chemical hapten exposure. Across the study: Per-sample TCR yield variation was attributed mainly to small pooled library volume differences. Study-level points and caveats: Among TCRs, those above 1 in 1000 frequency were unaffected by DPC sensitization.

Sample time point: healthy volunteer bleed at 2 weeks. Blood, whole and unfractionated, served as the source for total RNA extraction. Single cDNA molecules in the library carried unique molecular identifiers attached during preparation. The authors' processing: Sample TCR counts, which ranged from about 20,000 to 690,600, had a median of around 96,000. TCRdb fed the RACE reads into MiXCR, producing one record per CDR3 protein. Here the V and J calls rest on TCRdb's processing, not on the authors' analysis. The profile shows about 47,000 distinct CDR3 sequences, less than 4.5% of them singletons. To note about this clonotype: The antigen is undetermined.

Input material: whole blood. The sequence was obtained from a human donor in good health. Some clones in this sample may be carry-over from other donors' samples.

The DNA for the CDR3 is TGCAGCGGTTCTCCGGGACCCGAGACCCAGTACTTC. It encodes CSGSPGPETQYF. This chain links TRBV29-1 with TRBJ2-5, with D perhaps assigned TRBD1 or TRBD2 (5 bases each). The CDR3 has 12 residues. Germline CDR1 is SQVTM and CDR2 is ANQGSEA. Trimming removed 7 bases at V and 5 bases at J, with 14 bases between.